The entry that follows covers one TCR beta chain sequence. Its antigen remains undetermined. No base qualities exist here, and no much larger clone lies one base off it. These data come from a study of blood T cell repertoires in COVID-19 (TCRdb year 2020). Concerning the study at large: Samples covering the acute and convalescent phases of COVID-19 were provided by collaborators in the United States, Italy and Spain. The material from the prospective study consisted of cDNA or gDNA derived from T cells, B-cell-depleted T cells, or PBMCs. Deeply sampled blood TCRbeta repertoires from subjects exposed to, actively infected with, or recovered from COVID-19 were included in the dataset. The repertoires were released in a freely available public database intended as a resource for research on the immune response to SARS-CoV-2. The samples were drawn from the first 160 participants of the ongoing ImmuneRACE study and from more than 1,000 subjects provided by 6 global collaborators. A de-identified subject ID, COVID-19 status, age in years and sex were almost always included in the sample metadata. Where available, HLA class I and class II types were obtained from metadata supplied by the sample provider rather than from assay-based typing.

TCRbeta CDR3 regions were amplified from genomic DNA using the immunoSEQ Assay, a bias-controlled multiplex PCR. The authors' pipeline ran thus. The number of nucleated cells in each sample was estimated by amplification of reference gene primers within the assay. To quantify the absolute abundance of each unique TCRbeta CDR3 rearrangement, sequence reads were collapsed and filtered. Productive Simpson clonality was computed per sample as the square root of Simpson's diversity index over productive rearrangements. TCRdb holds this immuneACCESS table with in-frame rearrangements only. Some clones are missing; in checked studies, unresolved V genes explain under half, and the rest has no known cause. The DNA was the basis for D and trimming; V, J and clone size are from that table. The sample table records around 220,000 clones; approximately 79% of these occur just once. The ten largest clonotypes hold 4.5% to 5% of the sample.

Each collaborating institution followed its own protocols to collect whole blood in K2EDTA tubes. For TCRbeta analysis, collaborators shipped samples as frozen whole blood, isolated PBMCs, or DNA extracted from either of those sample types. Study-wide findings and limitations: Clinical and demographic metadata were provided uncurated, with the amount varying by source and participant.

The receptor's source is an elderly woman with active or convalescent COVID-19. The source material was peripheral blood.

The sequenced DNA: TGTGCCAGCAGCTCACAAACCGGGACTAGCGCGTTCTTC. Translated, this is CASSSQTGTSAFF. The chain couples TRBV11-2 to TRBJ2-1; TRBD2 aligns with 10 central bases. CDR1 and CDR2 are read off the germline V gene as SGHAT and FQNNGV. The germline V and J ends show losses of 4 bases and 15 bases respectively, and no gene match explains 9 bases of the junction. The CDR3 numbers 13 residues from cysteine through phenylalanine. Of all the DNA, just the CDR3 is kept, 39 bases in frame from base 1.